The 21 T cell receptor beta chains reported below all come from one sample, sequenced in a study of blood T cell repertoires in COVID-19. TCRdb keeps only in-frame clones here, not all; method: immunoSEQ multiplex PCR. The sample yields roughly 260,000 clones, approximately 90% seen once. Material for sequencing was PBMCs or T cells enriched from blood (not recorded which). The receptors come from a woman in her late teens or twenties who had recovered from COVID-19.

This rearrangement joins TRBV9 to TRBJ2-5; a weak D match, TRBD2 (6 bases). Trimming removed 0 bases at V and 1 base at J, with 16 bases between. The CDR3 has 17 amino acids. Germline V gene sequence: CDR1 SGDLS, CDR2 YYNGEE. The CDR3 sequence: CASSVAVGGEIQETQYF. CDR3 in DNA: TGTGCCAGCAGCGTAGCGGTCGGAGGGGAGATCCAAGAGACCCAGTACTTC.

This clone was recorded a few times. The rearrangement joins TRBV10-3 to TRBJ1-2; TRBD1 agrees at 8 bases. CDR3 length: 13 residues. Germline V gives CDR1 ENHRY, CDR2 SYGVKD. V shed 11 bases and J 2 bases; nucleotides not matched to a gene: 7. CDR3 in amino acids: CASQDRDNYGYTF. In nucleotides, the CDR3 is TGTGCCTCCCAGGACAGGGACAACTATGGCTACACCTTC.

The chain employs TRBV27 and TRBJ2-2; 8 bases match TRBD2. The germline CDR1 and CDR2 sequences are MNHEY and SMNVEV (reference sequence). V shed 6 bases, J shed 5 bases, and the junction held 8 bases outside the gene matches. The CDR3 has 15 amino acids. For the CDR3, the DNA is TGTGCCAGCAGCTTTCTCCTAGCGGGTACCGGGGAGCTGTTTTTT. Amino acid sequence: CASSFLLAGTGELFF.

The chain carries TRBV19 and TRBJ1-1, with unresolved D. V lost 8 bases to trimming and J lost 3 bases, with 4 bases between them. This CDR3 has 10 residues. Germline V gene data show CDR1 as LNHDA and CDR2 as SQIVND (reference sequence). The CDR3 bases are TGTGCCAGTGGAGACACTGAAGCTTTCTTT. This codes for CASGDTEAFF.

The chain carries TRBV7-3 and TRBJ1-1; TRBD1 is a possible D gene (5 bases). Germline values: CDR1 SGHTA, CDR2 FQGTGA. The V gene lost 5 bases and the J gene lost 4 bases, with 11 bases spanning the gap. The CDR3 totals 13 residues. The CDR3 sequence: CASSVQGGTEAFF. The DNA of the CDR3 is TGTGCCAGCAGCGTTCAGGGTGGCACTGAAGCTTTCTTT.

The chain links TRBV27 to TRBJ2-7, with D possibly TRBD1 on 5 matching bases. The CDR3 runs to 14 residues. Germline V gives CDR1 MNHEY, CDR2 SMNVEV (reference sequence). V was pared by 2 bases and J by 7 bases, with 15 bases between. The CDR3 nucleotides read TGTGCCAGCAGTTTAGGCCCAGGGCTCTGGGAGCAGTACTTC. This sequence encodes CASSLGPGLWEQYF.

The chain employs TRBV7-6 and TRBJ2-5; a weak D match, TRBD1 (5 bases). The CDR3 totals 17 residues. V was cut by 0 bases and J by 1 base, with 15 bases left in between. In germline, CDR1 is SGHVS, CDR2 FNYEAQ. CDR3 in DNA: TGTGCCAGCAGCTTAGCGGTTGGGGCGGAAACCCAAGAGACCCAGTACTTC. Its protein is CASSLAVGAETQETQYF.

The CDR3 reads CASSSLGGYTEAFF. The CDR3 DNA is TGTGCCAGCAGTTCTTTAGGGGGCTACACTGAAGCTTTCTTT. V gene TRBV6-5 combines with J gene TRBJ1-1, with 7 bases fitting TRBD1. The germline V gene encodes CDR1 MNHEY and CDR2 SVGAGI. V was clipped by 4 bases and J by 3 bases; unmatched bases: 5. The CDR3 totals 14 residues.

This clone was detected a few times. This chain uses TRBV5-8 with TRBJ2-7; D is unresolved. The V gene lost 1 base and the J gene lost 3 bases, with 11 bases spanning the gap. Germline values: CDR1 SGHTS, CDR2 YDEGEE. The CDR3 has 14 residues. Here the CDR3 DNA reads TGTGCCAGCAGCTTGTCGCACAGCCTCTACGAGCAGTACTTC. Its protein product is CASSLSHSLYEQYF. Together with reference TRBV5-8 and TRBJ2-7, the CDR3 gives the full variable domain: EAGVTQSPTHLIKTRGQQATLRCSPISGHTSVYWYQQALGLGLQFLLWYDEGEERNRGNFPPRFSGRQFPNYSSELNVNALELEDSALYLCASSLSHSLYEQYFGPGTRLTVT.

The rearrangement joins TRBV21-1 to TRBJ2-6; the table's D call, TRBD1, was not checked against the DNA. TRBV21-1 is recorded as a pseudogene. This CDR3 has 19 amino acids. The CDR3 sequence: CASSKGQGVTLSGANVLTF. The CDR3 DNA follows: TGTGCCAGCAGCAAGGGACAGGGGGTAACCCTCTCTGGGGCCAACGTCCTGACTTTC.

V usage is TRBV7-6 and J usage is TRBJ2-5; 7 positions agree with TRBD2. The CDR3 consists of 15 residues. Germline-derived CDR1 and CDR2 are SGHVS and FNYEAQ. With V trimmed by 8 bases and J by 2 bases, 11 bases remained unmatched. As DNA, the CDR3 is TGTGCCAGCGCCGCCGCCCTAGCGGTTCAAGAGACCCAGTACTTC. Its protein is CASAAALAVQETQYF.

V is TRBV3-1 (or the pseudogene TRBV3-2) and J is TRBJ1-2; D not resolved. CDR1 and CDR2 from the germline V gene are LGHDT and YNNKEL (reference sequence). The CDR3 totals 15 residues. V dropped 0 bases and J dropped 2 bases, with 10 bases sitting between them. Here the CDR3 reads CASSQDYAQNYGYTF. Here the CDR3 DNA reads TGTGCCAGCAGCCAAGATTATGCACAGAACTATGGCTACACCTTC.

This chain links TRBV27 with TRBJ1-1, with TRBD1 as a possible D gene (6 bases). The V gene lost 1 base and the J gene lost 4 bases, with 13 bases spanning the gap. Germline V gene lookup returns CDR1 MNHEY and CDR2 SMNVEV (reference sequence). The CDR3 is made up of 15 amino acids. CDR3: CASSLYPTGGTEAFF. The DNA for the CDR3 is TGTGCCAGCAGTTTATATCCGACAGGTGGCACTGAAGCTTTCTTT.

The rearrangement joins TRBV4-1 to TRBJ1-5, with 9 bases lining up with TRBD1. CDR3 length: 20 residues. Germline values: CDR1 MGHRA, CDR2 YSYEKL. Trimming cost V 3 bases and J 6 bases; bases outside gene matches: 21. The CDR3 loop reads CASSHSPGQGFRGSGQPQHF. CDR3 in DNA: TGCGCCAGCAGCCACTCCCCGGGACAGGGTTTTCGAGGTTCGGGTCAGCCCCAGCATTTT.

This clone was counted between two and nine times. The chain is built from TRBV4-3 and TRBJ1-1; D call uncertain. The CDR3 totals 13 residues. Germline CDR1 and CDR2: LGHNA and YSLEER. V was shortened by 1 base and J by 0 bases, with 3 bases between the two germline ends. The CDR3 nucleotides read TGCGCCAGCAGCCAAGTCGTGAACACTGAAGCTTTCTTT. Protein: CASSQVVNTEAFF.

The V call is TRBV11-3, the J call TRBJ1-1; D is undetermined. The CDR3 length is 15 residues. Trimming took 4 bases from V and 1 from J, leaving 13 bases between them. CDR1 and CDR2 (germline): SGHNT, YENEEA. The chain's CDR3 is CASSSAPGGNTEAFF. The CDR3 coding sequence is TGTGCCAGCAGCTCCGCGCCTGGAGGGAACACTGAAGCTTTCTTT.

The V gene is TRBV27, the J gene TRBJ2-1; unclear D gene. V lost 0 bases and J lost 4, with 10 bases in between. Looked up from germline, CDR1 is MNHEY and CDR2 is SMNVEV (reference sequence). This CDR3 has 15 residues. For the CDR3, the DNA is TGTGCCAGCAGTTTATCGCGCGGAATATACAATGAGCAGTTCTTC. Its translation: CASSLSRGIYNEQFF.

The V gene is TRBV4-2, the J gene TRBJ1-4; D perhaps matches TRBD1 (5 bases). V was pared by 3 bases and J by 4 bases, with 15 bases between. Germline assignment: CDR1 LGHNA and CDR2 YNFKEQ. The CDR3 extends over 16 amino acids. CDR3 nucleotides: TGTGCCAGCAGCCAGGTGGGAAGGGGACTTAATGAAAAACTGTTTTTT. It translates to CASSQVGRGLNEKLFF.

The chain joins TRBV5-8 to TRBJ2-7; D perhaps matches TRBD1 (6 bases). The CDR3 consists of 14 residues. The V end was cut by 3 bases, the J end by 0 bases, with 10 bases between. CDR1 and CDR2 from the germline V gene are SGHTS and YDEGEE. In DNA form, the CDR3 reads TGTGCCAGCAGCTCGGACAGAGCCTCCTACGAGCAGTACTTC. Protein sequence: CASSSDRASYEQYF.

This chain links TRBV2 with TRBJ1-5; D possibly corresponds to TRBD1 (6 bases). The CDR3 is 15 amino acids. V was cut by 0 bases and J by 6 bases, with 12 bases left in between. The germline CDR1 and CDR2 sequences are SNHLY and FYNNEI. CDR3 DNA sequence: TGTGCCAGCAGTGAAGCGCTCCAAGGGGGTCAGCCCCAGCATTTT. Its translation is CASSEALQGGQPQHF.

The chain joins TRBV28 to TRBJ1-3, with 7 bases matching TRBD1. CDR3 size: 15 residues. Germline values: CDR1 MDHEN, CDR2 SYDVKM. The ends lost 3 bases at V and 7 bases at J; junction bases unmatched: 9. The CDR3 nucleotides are TGTGCCAGCAGTTTTGGAGGGGCAGGGGGGAACACCATATATTTT. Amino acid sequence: CASSFGGAGGNTIYF.